A selection of T cell receptor beta chains follows, all from one sample in a study of blood T cell repertoires in COVID-19. TCRdb's copy holds only in-frame clones and misses some; the assay was immunoSEQ multiplex PCR. This sample has about 150,000 clones, with around 82% found just once. Sequencing was performed on peripheral blood. These receptors all stem from an elderly woman with acute or convalescent COVID-19. Each CDR3 is given with its conserved first and last residue. The D gene is left open where the match is weak. The size field is filled for only some rows; it gives once, few, many or a size class.

abundance	v_gene	d_gene	j_gene	CDR3aa	CDR3nt
.	TRBV7-9	.	TRBJ1-1	CASSIIGGPEAFF	TGTGCCAGCAGTATTATAGGGGGTCCAGAAGCTTTCTTT
.	TRBV24-1	TRBD1	TRBJ2-2	CATSDPGQGTGELFF	TGTGCCACCAGTGACCCGGGACAGGGAACCGGGGAGCTGTTTTTT
.	TRBV28	TRBD1	TRBJ2-7	CASSFGQGASYEQYF	TGTGCCAGCAGTTTTGGCCAGGGGGCCTCCTACGAGCAGTACTTC
.	TRBV18	.	TRBJ2-7	CASSLTESSYEQYF	TGTGCCAGCTCACTGACAGAGAGCTCCTACGAGCAGTACTTC
.	TRBV9	TRBD2	TRBJ2-1	CASSAGTSLFEQFF	TGTGCCAGCAGCGCCGGGACTAGCTTGTTTGAGCAGTTCTTC
once	TRBV5-5	TRBD1	TRBJ1-2	CASSFELSGGGYTF	TGTGCCAGCAGCTTTGAGTTATCAGGGGGTGGCTACACCTTC
.	TRBV7-2	TRBD1	TRBJ1-6	CASSDRTGAQPLHF	TGTGCCAGCAGCGACAGGACAGGGGCGCAGCCCCTCCACTTT
.	TRBV9	.	TRBJ2-3	CASSSGPKDTQYF	TGTGCCAGCAGCAGTGGGCCAAAAGATACGCAGTATTTT
.	TRBV15	TRBD1	TRBJ1-1	CATSRRRGFYTEAFF	TGTGCCACCAGCAGACGCAGGGGGTTTTACACTGAAGCTTTCTTT
once	TRBV15	.	TRBJ2-3	CATSRDNTDTQYF	TGTGCCACCAGCAGAGATAACACAGATACGCAGTATTTT
.	TRBV7-9	TRBD1	TRBJ1-2	CASSLRTGANYGYTF	TGTGCCAGCAGCCTACGGACAGGCGCTAACTATGGCTACACCTTC
.	TRBV19	TRBD1	TRBJ1-5	CASSRGTDNQPQHF	TGTGCCAGTAGCCGCGGGACAGATAATCAGCCCCAGCATTTT
few	TRBV20-1	.	TRBJ1-2	CSASPDFGLYGYTF	TGCAGTGCTAGTCCCGATTTCGGTCTCTATGGCTACACCTTC
few	TRBV16	.	TRBJ1-4	CASGQVAGVKLFF	TGTGCCAGCGGCCAGGTCGCAGGGGTAAAACTGTTTTTT
.	TRBV9	.	TRBJ2-3	CASSVDSADTQYF	TGTGCCAGCAGCGTGGACTCAGCAGATACGCAGTATTTT
.	TRBV7-2	.	TRBJ1-2	CASSLSLSGYTF	TGTGCCAGCAGCTTATCCCTGTCTGGCTACACCTTC
once	TRBV4-1	TRBD2	TRBJ2-1	CASRETSAFSYNEQFF	TGCGCCAGCCGAGAGACTAGCGCCTTTTCCTACAATGAGCAGTTCTTC
.	TRBV6-6	TRBD1	TRBJ2-7	CASSRDRGGEQYF	TGTGCCAGCAGTCGGGACAGGGGGGGCGAGCAGTACTTC
few	TRBV19	TRBD1	TRBJ2-3	CASTPDRATDTQYF	TGTGCCAGTACCCCGGACAGGGCCACAGATACGCAGTATTTT
.	TRBV21-1	.	TRBJ2-1	CRGRAYNEQFF	TGTAGGGGGAGGGCCTACAATGAGCAGTTCTTC
.	TRBV5-1	TRBD1	TRBJ2-4	CASTTGGIENIQYF	TGCGCCAGCACTACAGGGGGGATTGAAAACATTCAGTACTTC
.	TRBV6-6	TRBD2	TRBJ2-1	CASIRQASGAYNEQFF	TGTGCCAGCATAAGACAAGCTAGCGGGGCCTACAATGAGCAGTTCTTC
.	TRBV6-5	.	TRBJ2-4	CASSYVGGRDIQYF	TGTGCCAGCAGTTATGTGGGGGGACGAGACATTCAGTACTTC
.	TRBV29-1	.	TRBJ2-5	CSVVEGAVETQYF	TGCAGCGTTGTGGAGGGGGCGGTGGAGACCCAGTACTTC
.	TRBV4-1	.	TRBJ2-3	CASSQEGLQGPTDTQYF	TGCGCCAGCAGCCAAGAGGGTTTACAGGGCCCCACAGATACGCAGTATTTT
.	TRBV6-5	.	TRBJ1-2	CASIGQGYNYGYTF	TGTGCCAGCATCGGCCAGGGATATAACTATGGCTACACCTTC
few	TRBV7-8	TRBD1	TRBJ2-1	CASSGTVDNEQFF	TGTGCCAGCAGTGGGACAGTTGACAATGAGCAGTTCTTC